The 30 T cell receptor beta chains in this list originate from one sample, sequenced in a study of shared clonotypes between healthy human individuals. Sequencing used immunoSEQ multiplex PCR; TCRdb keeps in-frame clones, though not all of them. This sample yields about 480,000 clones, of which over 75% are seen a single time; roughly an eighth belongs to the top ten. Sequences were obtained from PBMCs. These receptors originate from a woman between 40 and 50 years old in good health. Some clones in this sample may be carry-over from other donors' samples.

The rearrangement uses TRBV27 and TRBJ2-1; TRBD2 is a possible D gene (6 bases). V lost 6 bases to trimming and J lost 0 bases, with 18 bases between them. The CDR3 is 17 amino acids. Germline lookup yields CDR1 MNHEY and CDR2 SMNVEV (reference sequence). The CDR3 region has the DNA TGTGCCAGCAGCCAATACTCCCGGGGGAGCTCCTACAATGAGCAGTTCTTC. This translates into CASSQYSRGSSYNEQFF.

CDR3 loop: CSVGKASGSGEQYF. The CDR3 coding sequence is TGCAGCGTTGGAAAGGCTAGCGGGAGCGGCGAGCAGTACTTC. This chain joins TRBV29-1 and TRBJ2-7, with 10 bases that match TRBD2. CDR3 length: 14 residues. The V gene's germline CDR1 is SQVTM and CDR2 ANQGSEA. With 4 bases clipped from V and 6 bases from J, the junction kept 9 bases outside the gene matches.

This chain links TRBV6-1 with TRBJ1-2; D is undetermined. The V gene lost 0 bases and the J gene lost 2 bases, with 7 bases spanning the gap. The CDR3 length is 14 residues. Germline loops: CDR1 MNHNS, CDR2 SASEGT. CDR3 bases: TGTGCCAGCAGTGAAGCGCTCCGGAACTATGGCTACACCTTC. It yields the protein CASSEALRNYGYTF.

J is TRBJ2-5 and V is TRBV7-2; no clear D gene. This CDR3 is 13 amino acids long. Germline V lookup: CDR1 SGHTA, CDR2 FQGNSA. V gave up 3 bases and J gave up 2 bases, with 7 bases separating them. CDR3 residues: CASSFSKQETQYF. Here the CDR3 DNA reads TGTGCCAGCAGCTTTTCGAAACAAGAGACCCAGTACTTC.

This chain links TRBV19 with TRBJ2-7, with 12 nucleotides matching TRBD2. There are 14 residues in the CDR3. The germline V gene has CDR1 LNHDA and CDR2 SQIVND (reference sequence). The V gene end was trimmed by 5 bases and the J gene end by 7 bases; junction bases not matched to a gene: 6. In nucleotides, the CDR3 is TGTGCCAGTAGTGTCGGACTAGCGGGACGGGAGCAGTACTTC. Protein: CASSVGLAGREQYF.

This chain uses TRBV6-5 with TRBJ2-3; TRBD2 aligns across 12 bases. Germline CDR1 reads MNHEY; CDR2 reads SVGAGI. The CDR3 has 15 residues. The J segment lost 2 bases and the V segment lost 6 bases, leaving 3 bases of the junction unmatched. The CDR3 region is CASRLAGGFTDTQYF. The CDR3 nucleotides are TGTGCCAGCAGACTAGCGGGAGGCTTCACAGATACGCAGTATTTT.

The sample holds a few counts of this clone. The CDR3 DNA is TGTGCCAGCAGCCCGGAACGCGGGACACCTAAAGACAATGAGCAGTTCTTC. Its protein is CASSPERGTPKDNEQFF. The chain combines TRBV7-2 with TRBJ2-1; either TRBD1 or TRBD2 may supply D (6 bases each). Trimming took 5 bases from V and 5 from J, leaving 22 bases between them. CDR3 length: 17 amino acids. The germline gives CDR1 SGHTA, CDR2 FQGNSA.

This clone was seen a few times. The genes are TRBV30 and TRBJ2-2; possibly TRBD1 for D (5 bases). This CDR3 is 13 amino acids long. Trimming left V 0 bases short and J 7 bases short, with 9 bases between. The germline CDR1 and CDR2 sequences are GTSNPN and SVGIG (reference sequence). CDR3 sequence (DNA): TGTGCCTGGAGTGTCAGGGTACACGGGGAGCTGTTTTTT. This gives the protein CAWSVRVHGELFF.

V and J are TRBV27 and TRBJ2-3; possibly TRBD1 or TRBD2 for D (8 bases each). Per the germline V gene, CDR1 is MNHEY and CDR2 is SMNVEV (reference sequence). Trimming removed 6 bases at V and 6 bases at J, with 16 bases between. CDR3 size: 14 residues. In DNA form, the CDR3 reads TGTGCCAGCAGAATAGCGGGACAGGAGGATACGCAGTATTTT. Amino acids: CASRIAGQEDTQYF.

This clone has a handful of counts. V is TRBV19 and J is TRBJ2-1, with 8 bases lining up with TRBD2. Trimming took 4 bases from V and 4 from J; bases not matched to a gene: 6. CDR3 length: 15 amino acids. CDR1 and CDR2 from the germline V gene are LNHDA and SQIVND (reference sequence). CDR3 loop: CASSKASGPYNEQFF. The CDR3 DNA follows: TGTGCCAGTAGTAAGGCTAGCGGGCCATACAATGAGCAGTTCTTC.

The chain's CDR3 is CASSIGTSGGLTDTQYF. As DNA, the CDR3 is TGTGCCAGTAGTATTGGGACTAGCGGAGGACTCACAGATACGCAGTATTTT. V and J are TRBV19 and TRBJ2-3; 11 bases fit TRBD2. This CDR3 is built from 17 residues. Germline assignment: CDR1 LNHDA and CDR2 SQIVND (reference sequence). Trimming cost V 3 bases and J 2 bases; bases outside gene matches: 7.

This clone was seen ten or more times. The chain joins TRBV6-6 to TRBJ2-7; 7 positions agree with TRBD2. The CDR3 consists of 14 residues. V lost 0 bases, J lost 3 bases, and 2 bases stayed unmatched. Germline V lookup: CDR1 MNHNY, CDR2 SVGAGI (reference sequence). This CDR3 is CASSYSGGNYEQYF. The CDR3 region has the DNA TGTGCCAGCAGTTACTCCGGGGGGAACTACGAGCAGTACTTC.

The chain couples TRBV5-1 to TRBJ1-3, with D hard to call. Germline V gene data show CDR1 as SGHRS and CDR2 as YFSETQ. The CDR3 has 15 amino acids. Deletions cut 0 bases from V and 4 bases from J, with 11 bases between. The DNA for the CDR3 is TGCGCCAGCAGCTTGGTTGCCGGGTACGGAAACACCATATATTTT. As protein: CASSLVAGYGNTIYF.

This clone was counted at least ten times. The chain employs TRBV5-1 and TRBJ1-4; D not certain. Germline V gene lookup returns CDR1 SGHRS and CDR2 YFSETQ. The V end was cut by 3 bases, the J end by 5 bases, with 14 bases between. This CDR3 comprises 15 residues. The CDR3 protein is CASSWKGGDNEKLFF. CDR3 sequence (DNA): TGCGCCAGCAGCTGGAAGGGAGGAGACAATGAAAAACTGTTTTTT.

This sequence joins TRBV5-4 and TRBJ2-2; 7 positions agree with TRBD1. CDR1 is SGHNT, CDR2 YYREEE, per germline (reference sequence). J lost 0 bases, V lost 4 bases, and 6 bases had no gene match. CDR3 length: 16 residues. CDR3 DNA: TGTGCCAGCAGCCCCGGGACAGTCTCGAACACCGGGGAGCTGTTTTTT. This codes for CASSPGTVSNTGELFF.

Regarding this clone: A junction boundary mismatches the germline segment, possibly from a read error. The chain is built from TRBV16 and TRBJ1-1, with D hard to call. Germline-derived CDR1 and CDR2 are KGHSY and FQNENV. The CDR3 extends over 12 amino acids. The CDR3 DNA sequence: TGTGCCAGCAGCCAATTAACGCGTGGGGAAACTTTT. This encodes CASSQLTRGETF.

This chain's CDR3 is CASSVDQGATSEQYF. The CDR3 DNA is TGTGCCAGCAGCGTAGATCAGGGGGCAACATCCGAGCAGTACTTC. The chain is built from TRBV9 and TRBJ2-7; 8 nucleotides match TRBD1. The length of the CDR3 is 15 residues. V was pared by 0 bases and J by 6 bases, with 8 bases of the junction left unmatched. Germline assignment: CDR1 SGDLS and CDR2 YYNGEE.

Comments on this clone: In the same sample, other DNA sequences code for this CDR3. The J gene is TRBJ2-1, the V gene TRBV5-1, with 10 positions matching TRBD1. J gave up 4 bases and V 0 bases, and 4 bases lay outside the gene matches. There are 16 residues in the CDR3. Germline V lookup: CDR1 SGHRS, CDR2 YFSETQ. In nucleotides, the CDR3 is TGCGCCAGCAGCTTGGTAGGGACAGGGGCATACAATGAGCAGTTCTTC. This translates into CASSLVGTGAYNEQFF.

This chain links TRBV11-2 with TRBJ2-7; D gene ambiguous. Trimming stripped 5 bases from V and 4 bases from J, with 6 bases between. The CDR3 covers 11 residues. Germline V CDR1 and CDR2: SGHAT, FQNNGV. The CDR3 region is CASSQSYEQYF. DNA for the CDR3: TGTGCCAGCAGCCAGAGTTACGAGCAGTACTTC.

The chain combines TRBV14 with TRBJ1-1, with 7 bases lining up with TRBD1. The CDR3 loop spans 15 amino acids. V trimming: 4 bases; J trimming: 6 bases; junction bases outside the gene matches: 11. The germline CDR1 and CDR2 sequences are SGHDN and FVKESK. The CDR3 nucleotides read TGTGCCAGCAGCCCGTGGGTAGGGGGCGTTTCTGAAGCTTTCTTT. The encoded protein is CASSPWVGGVSEAFF.

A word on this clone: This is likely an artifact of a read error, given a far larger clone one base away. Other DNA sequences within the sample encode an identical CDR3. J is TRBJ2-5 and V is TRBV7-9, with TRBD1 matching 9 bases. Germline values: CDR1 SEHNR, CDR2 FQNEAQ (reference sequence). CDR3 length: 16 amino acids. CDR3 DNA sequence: TGCGCCAGCAGCCTCCGGGACAGGGCTTACCAAGAGACCCAGTACTTC. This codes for CASSLRDRAYQETQYF.

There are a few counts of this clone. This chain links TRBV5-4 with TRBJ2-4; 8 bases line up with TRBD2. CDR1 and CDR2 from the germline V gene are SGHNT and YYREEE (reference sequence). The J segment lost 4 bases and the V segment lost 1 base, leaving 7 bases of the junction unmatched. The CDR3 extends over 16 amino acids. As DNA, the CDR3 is TGTGCCAGCAGCTTGAACCTAGCGGGCGAGAAAAACATTCAGTACTTC. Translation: CASSLNLAGEKNIQYF.

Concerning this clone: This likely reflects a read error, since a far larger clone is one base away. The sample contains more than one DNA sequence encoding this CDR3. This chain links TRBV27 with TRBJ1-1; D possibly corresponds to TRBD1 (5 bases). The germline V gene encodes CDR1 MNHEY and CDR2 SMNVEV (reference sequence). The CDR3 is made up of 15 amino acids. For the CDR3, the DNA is TGTGCCAGTAGTTTACGGACACCCATGAACACTGAAGCTTTCTTT. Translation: CASSLRTPMNTEAFF.

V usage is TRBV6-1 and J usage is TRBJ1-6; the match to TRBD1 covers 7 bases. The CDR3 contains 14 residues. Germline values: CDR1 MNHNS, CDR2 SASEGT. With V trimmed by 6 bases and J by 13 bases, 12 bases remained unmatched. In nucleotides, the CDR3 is TGTGCCAGCAGAACCGGGACAGCGGTTTATCCCCTCCACTTT. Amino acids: CASRTGTAVYPLHF.

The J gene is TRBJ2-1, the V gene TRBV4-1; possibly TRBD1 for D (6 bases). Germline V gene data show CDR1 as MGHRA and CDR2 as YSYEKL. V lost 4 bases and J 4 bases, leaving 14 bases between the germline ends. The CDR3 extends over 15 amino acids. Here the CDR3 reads CASSPITGTYNEQFF. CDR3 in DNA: TGCGCCAGCAGCCCCATAACCGGGACATACAATGAGCAGTTCTTC.

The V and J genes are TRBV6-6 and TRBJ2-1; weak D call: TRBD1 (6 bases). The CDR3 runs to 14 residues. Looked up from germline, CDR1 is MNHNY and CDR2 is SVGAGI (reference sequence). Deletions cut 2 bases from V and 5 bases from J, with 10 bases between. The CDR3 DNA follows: TGTGCCAGCAGTTACCCCGGACAGAACAATGAGCAGTTCTTC. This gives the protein CASSYPGQNNEQFF.

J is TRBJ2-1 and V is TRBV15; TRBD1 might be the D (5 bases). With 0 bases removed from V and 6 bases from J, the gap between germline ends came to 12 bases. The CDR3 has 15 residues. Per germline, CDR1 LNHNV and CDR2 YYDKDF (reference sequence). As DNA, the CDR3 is TGTGCCACCAGCAGAGAGCGGACAAGGGGCAATGAGCAGTTCTTC. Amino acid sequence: CATSRERTRGNEQFF. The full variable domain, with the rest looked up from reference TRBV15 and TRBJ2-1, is DAMVIQNPRYQVTQFGKPVTLSCSQTLNHNVMYWYQQKSSQAPKLLFHYYDKDFNNEADTPDNFQSRRPNTSFCFLDIRSPGLGDTAMYLCATSRERTRGNEQFFGPGTRLTVL.

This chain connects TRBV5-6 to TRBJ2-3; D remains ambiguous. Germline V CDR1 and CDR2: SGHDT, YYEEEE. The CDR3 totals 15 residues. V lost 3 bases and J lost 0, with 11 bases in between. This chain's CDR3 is CASSSRFSSTDTQYF. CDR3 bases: TGTGCCAGCAGCTCTAGATTTAGCAGCACAGATACGCAGTATTTT.

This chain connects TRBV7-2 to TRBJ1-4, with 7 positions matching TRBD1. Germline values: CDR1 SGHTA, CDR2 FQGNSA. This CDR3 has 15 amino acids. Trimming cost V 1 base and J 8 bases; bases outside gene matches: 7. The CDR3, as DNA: TGTGCCAGCAGCTTAGGATCCCAGGGGGACGAAAAACTGTTTTTT. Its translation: CASSLGSQGDEKLFF. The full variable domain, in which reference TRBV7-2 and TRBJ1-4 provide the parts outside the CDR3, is GAGVSQSPSNKVTEKGKDVELRCDPISGHTALYWYRQSLGQGLEFLIYFQGNSAPDKSGLPSDRFSAERTGGSVSTLTIQRTQQEDSAVYLCASSLGSQGDEKLFFGSGTQLSVL.

CDR3: CASSGQGGADTQYF. The CDR3 nucleotides read TGTGCCAGCTCAGGACAGGGGGGCGCAGATACGCAGTATTTT. The rearrangement links TRBV18 to TRBJ2-3; 10 bases are shared with TRBD1. The CDR3 length is 14 residues. CDR1 is KGHSH and CDR2 is LQKENI in the germline V gene. Trimming removed 5 bases from V and 4 bases from J; junction bases left unmatched: 3.